This is a list of T cell receptor beta chains from one sample in a study of blood T cell repertoires in COVID-19. Only in-frame clones appear in the TCRdb table, and some are missing; sequencing was by immunoSEQ multiplex PCR. The profile shows a few hundred thousand clones, roughly 89% of them singletons. Sequenced input: PBMCs or T cells enriched from blood (not recorded which). These TCRs come from a woman aged 25 to 39 who had recovered from COVID-19. The CDR3 runs from the conserved cysteine through the conserved F or W. Fields, in order: D gene, clone size, J gene, V gene, CDR3 DNA, CDR3 protein. A D gene is named only where the DNA matches it firmly. Expanded clones are given a class, and other clones once, few, many or no size at all.

NA,NA,TRBJ1-2,TRBV18,TGTGCCAGCTCCCTTAGGAGGGACTATGGCTACACCTTC,CASSLRRDYGYTF
TRBD1,NA,TRBJ2-1,TRBV3-1/TRBV3-2,TGTGCCAGCAGTCCACGAGTCCGGACAGGTGATGAGCAGTTCTTC,CASSPRVRTGDEQFF
TRBD1,NA,TRBJ1-2,TRBV3-1/TRBV3-2,TGTGCCAGCAGCCACCAGGACAGGCCCTTCTATGGCTACACCTTC,CASSHQDRPFYGYTF
TRBD2,NA,TRBJ2-7,TRBV28,TGTGCCAGCAGTTTCCTGGGAGGGAACTACTACGAGCAGTACTTC,CASSFLGGNYYEQYF
TRBD2,NA,TRBJ2-2,TRBV7-8,TGTGCCAGCAGCTTAGTTCGCGGGGGAGCCGGGGAGCTGTTTTTT,CASSLVRGGAGELFF
NA,NA,TRBJ1-6,TRBV24-1,TGTGCCACCAGTCTTGATTCACCCCTCCACTTT,CATSLDSPLHF
NA,NA,TRBJ1-1,TRBV25-1,TGTGCCAGCAGTGCCCCGGTTGGGGGCGGTGAAGCTTTCTTT,CASSAPVGGGEAFF
TRBD1,NA,TRBJ2-7,TRBV11-2,TGTGCCAGCAGCTTTTCTGGGACAGTCGTGTCTTACGAGCAGTACTTC,CASSFSGTVVSYEQYF
TRBD1,NA,TRBJ2-7,TRBV6-6,TGTGCCAGCAGTCGAGCCGGGACAGGGAGGCCCTACGAGCAGTACTTC,CASSRAGTGRPYEQYF
NA,NA,TRBJ2-7,TRBV30,TGTGCCTGGAGTGCATGGAACCTACGGGGCGAGCAGTACTTC,CAWSAWNLRGEQYF
TRBD1,NA,TRBJ1-3,TRBV15,TGTGCCACCAGCAGGACAGGGGGCAACACATTAGACTCTGGAAACACCATATATTTT,CATSRTGGNTLDSGNTIYF
NA,NA,TRBJ1-6,TRBV28,TGTGCCAGCAATGGTGAGGGTTTTTCACCCCTCCACTTT,CASNGEGFSPLHF
NA,NA,TRBJ2-1,TRBV28,TGTGCCAGCAGTTTACTTCAGACAGCCTACAATGAGCAGTTCTTC,CASSLLQTAYNEQFF
TRBD1,NA,TRBJ2-7,TRBV4-3,TGCGCCAGCAGCCAGGCCCGGGACAGCAGAGAGCAGTACTTC,CASSQARDSREQYF
NA,NA,TRBJ1-2,TRBV7-9,TGTGCCAGCAGCTTGGGCCGATACGGGACTCTACACGGCTACACCTTC,CASSLGRYGTLHGYTF
NA,NA,TRBJ2-7,TRBV18,TGTGCCAGCTCAGCCCGGAACAGTGATACCTACGAGCAGTACTTC,CASSARNSDTYEQYF
NA,NA,TRBJ1-1,TRBV27,TGTGCCAGCAGTTTATCGCAGGGGCTCGCCACTGAAGCTTTCTTT,CASSLSQGLATEAFF
TRBD1,few,TRBJ2-5,TRBV19,TGTGCCAGTAGTAGACGCTCACCGGGACAGGGGCTTGGCGAGACCCAGTACTTC,CASSRRSPGQGLGETQYF
TRBD1,NA,TRBJ1-1,TRBV19,TGTGCCAGTACACAGGGGGCGCAAAGGACCACTGAAGCTTTCTTT,CASTQGAQRTTEAFF
NA,once,TRBJ1-2,TRBV4-1,TGCGCCAGCAGCCATACAGGAACCTCGGGTGGCTACACCTTC,CASSHTGTSGGYTF